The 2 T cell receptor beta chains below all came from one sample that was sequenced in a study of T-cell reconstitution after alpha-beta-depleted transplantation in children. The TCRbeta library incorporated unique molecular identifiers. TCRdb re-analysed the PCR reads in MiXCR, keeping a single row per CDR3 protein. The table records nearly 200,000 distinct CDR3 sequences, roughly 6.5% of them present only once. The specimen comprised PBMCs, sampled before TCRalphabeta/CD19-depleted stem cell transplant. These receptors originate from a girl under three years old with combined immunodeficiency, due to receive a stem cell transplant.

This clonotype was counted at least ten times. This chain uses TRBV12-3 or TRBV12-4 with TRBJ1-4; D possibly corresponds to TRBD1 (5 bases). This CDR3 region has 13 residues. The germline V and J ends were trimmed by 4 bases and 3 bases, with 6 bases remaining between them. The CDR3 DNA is TGTGCCAGCAGTTGGACATCTAATGAAAAACTGTTTTTT. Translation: CASSWTSNEKLFF.

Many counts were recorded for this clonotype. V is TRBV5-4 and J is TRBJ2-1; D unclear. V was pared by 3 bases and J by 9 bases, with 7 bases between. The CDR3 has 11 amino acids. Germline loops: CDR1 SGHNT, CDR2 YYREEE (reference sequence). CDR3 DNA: TGTGCCAGCAGCTCTTTCGGTGAGCAGTTCTTC. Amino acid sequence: CASSSFGEQFF.